These T cell receptor beta chains were read from a single sample in a study of cytomegalovirus exposure and HLA in healthy donors. Clones were read by immunoSEQ multiplex PCR, and TCRdb kept only the in-frame ones, dropping some. The profile shows 250,000 to 400,000 clones, 87% of them singletons. Sequencing was done on a sample of PBMCs. These TCRs come from a woman under 40 in good health and CMV-seropositive. The CDR3 runs from the conserved cysteine through the conserved F or W. The order of the fields is clone size, D gene, J gene, V gene, CDR3 length, CDR3 protein, CDR3 DNA. D genes are given only for firm matches. Clone sizes are given selectively: once, few, many, or a class where the clone is expanded.

clone_size: -; d_call: -; j_call: TRBJ2-1; v_call: TRBV4-1; cdr3_length: 12; cdr3_aa: CASSQDRGEQFF; cdr3_nt: TGCGCCAGCAGCCAAGATAGGGGTGAGCAGTTCTTC
clone_size: -; d_call: TRBD1; j_call: TRBJ1-2; v_call: TRBV2; cdr3_length: 17; cdr3_aa: CASSRWDRGPKAYGYTF; cdr3_nt: TGTGCCAGCAGCCGTTGGGACAGGGGACCCAAGGCCTATGGCTACACCTTC
clone_size: few; d_call: -; j_call: TRBJ1-1; v_call: TRBV11-3; cdr3_length: 13; cdr3_aa: CASSLEGGTEAFF; cdr3_nt: TGTGCCAGCAGCTTAGAGGGGGGCACTGAAGCTTTCTTT
clone_size: -; d_call: TRBD1; j_call: TRBJ1-1; v_call: TRBV6-5; cdr3_length: 13; cdr3_aa: CASSPRTGGEAFF; cdr3_nt: TGTGCCAGCAGTCCCCGGACAGGGGGCGAAGCTTTCTTT
clone_size: -; d_call: -; j_call: TRBJ1-3; v_call: TRBV28; cdr3_length: 14; cdr3_aa: CASSFSSRGNTIYF; cdr3_nt: TGTGCCAGCAGTTTCTCCTCGCGAGGAAACACCATATATTTT
clone_size: -; d_call: TRBD1; j_call: TRBJ1-2; v_call: TRBV5-1; cdr3_length: 16; cdr3_aa: CASSLEGGGTPYGYTF; cdr3_nt: TGCGCCAGCAGCTTGGAAGGGGGCGGAACCCCCTATGGCTACACCTTC
clone_size: -; d_call: -; j_call: TRBJ2-7; v_call: TRBV30; cdr3_length: 11; cdr3_aa: CAWSVLYEQYF; cdr3_nt: TGTGCCTGGAGTGTACTGTACGAGCAGTACTTC
clone_size: -; d_call: TRBD1; j_call: TRBJ1-5; v_call: TRBV28; cdr3_length: 13; cdr3_aa: CATRDRGNQPQHF; cdr3_nt: TGTGCCACCCGGGACAGGGGAAATCAGCCCCAGCATTTT
clone_size: -; d_call: TRBD2; j_call: TRBJ2-3; v_call: TRBV10-2; cdr3_length: 12; cdr3_aa: CAGGLAHDTQYF; cdr3_nt: TGCGCAGGGGGACTAGCCCACGATACGCAGTATTTT
clone_size: -; d_call: -; j_call: TRBJ2-2; v_call: TRBV29-1; cdr3_length: 11; cdr3_aa: CSGRNTGELFF; cdr3_nt: TGCAGCGGCAGAAACACCGGGGAGCTGTTTTTT
clone_size: -; d_call: -; j_call: TRBJ2-5; v_call: TRBV7-3; cdr3_length: 13; cdr3_aa: CASSLTRGETQYF; cdr3_nt: TGTGCCAGCAGCTTAACGAGGGGAGAGACCCAGTACTTC
clone_size: -; d_call: TRBD1; j_call: TRBJ2-5; v_call: TRBV28; cdr3_length: 16; cdr3_aa: CASSFPDRTFRETQYF; cdr3_nt: TGTGCCAGCAGTTTCCCGGACAGGACCTTCCGAGAGACCCAGTACTTC
clone_size: -; d_call: -; j_call: TRBJ1-2; v_call: TRBV28; cdr3_length: 12; cdr3_aa: CASSPALFGYTF; cdr3_nt: TGTGCCAGCAGCCCTGCACTTTTCGGCTACACCTTC
clone_size: -; d_call: -; j_call: TRBJ1-2; v_call: TRBV30; cdr3_length: 10; cdr3_aa: CAYDSYGYTF; cdr3_nt: TGTGCCTACGACAGCTATGGCTACACCTTC
clone_size: -; d_call: -; j_call: TRBJ2-5; v_call: TRBV30; cdr3_length: 12; cdr3_aa: CAWSSRRETQYF; cdr3_nt: TGTGCCTGGAGCTCTAGGCGCGAGACCCAGTACTTC
clone_size: once; d_call: TRBD1; j_call: TRBJ2-5; v_call: TRBV27; cdr3_length: 16; cdr3_aa: CATTVFTGTVRETQYF; cdr3_nt: TGTGCCACCACCGTATTCACCGGGACAGTGAGAGAGACCCAGTACTTC
clone_size: once; d_call: TRBD2; j_call: TRBJ2-1; v_call: TRBV29-1; cdr3_length: 13; cdr3_aa: CSVLAASYNEQFF; cdr3_nt: TGCAGCGTTCTAGCGGCCTCCTACAATGAGCAGTTCTTC
clone_size: -; d_call: -; j_call: TRBJ2-5; v_call: TRBV7-2; cdr3_length: 14; cdr3_aa: CASSLGGTQETQYF; cdr3_nt: TGTGCCAGCAGCTTAGGGGGGACCCAAGAGACCCAGTACTTC
clone_size: -; d_call: -; j_call: TRBJ1-3; v_call: TRBV11-2; cdr3_length: 14; cdr3_aa: CASSAGSHGNTIYF; cdr3_nt: TGTGCCAGCAGCGCCGGGTCTCATGGAAACACCATATATTTT
clone_size: once; d_call: TRBD2; j_call: TRBJ2-7; v_call: TRBV7-6; cdr3_length: 14; cdr3_aa: CASSLGLAGYEQYF; cdr3_nt: TGTGCCAGCAGCTTGGGGCTAGCGGGCTACGAGCAGTACTTC
clone_size: -; d_call: -; j_call: TRBJ2-3; v_call: TRBV9; cdr3_length: 17; cdr3_aa: CASSVDPQGRVTDTQYF; cdr3_nt: TGTGCCAGCAGCGTAGATCCACAGGGACGGGTCACAGATACGCAGTATTTT
clone_size: -; d_call: -; j_call: TRBJ1-5; v_call: TRBV19; cdr3_length: 15; cdr3_aa: CASSPGTGLNQPQHF; cdr3_nt: TGTGCCAGTAGTCCCGGAACAGGGCTCAATCAGCCCCAGCATTTT
clone_size: -; d_call: -; j_call: TRBJ2-3; v_call: TRBV27; cdr3_length: 14; cdr3_aa: CASSFRASTDTQYF; cdr3_nt: TGTGCCAGCAGTTTCAGAGCTAGCACAGATACGCAGTATTTT
clone_size: once; d_call: -; j_call: TRBJ1-1; v_call: TRBV6-5; cdr3_length: 14; cdr3_aa: CASSYEPPNTEAFF; cdr3_nt: TGTGCCAGCAGTTACGAACCACCGAATACTGAAGCTTTCTTT
clone_size: -; d_call: -; j_call: TRBJ2-5; v_call: TRBV30; cdr3_length: 13; cdr3_aa: CAWSVRTRETQYF; cdr3_nt: TGTGCCTGGAGTGTACGTACAAGAGAGACCCAGTACTTC
clone_size: -; d_call: TRBD1; j_call: TRBJ2-2; v_call: TRBV19; cdr3_length: 18; cdr3_aa: CASSLGLDRGRNGEELFF; cdr3_nt: TGTGCCAGTAGTCTGGGGTTGGACAGGGGGCGAAACGGAGAGGAGCTGTTTTTT
clone_size: -; d_call: -; j_call: TRBJ1-1; v_call: TRBV27; cdr3_length: 13; cdr3_aa: CASSSRDITEAFF; cdr3_nt: TGTGCCAGCAGCTCCCGGGACATCACTGAAGCTTTCTTT
clone_size: -; d_call: -; j_call: TRBJ1-3; v_call: TRBV30; cdr3_length: 13; cdr3_aa: CAWTSSSGNTIYF; cdr3_nt: TGTGCCTGGACGTCTTCCTCTGGAAACACCATATATTTT
clone_size: -; d_call: -; j_call: TRBJ2-7; v_call: TRBV28; cdr3_length: 14; cdr3_aa: CASSSDSVSYEQYF; cdr3_nt: TGTGCCAGCAGTTCGGACTCCGTCTCCTACGAGCAGTACTTC
clone_size: once; d_call: -; j_call: TRBJ1-5; v_call: TRBV13; cdr3_length: 14; cdr3_aa: CASSVGQGRQPQHF; cdr3_nt: TGTGCCAGCAGCGTTGGGCAGGGTCGTCAGCCCCAGCATTTT
clone_size: -; d_call: TRBD1; j_call: TRBJ1-6; v_call: TRBV6-1; cdr3_length: 15; cdr3_aa: CASSARTGLDSPLHF; cdr3_nt: TGTGCCAGCAGCGCTCGGACAGGGCTAGATTCACCCCTCCACTTT
clone_size: -; d_call: -; j_call: TRBJ2-7; v_call: TRBV4-3; cdr3_length: 15; cdr3_aa: CASSPFLAGGYEQYF; cdr3_nt: TGCGCCAGCAGCCCCTTCCTCGCGGGTGGCTACGAGCAGTACTTC
clone_size: -; d_call: -; j_call: TRBJ2-1; v_call: TRBV29-1; cdr3_length: 14; cdr3_aa: CSVVPGPTSNEQFF; cdr3_nt: TGCAGCGTGGTACCCGGGCCGACCAGCAATGAGCAGTTCTTC
clone_size: -; d_call: -; j_call: TRBJ2-2; v_call: TRBV7-9; cdr3_length: 17; cdr3_aa: CASSLAFTGSNTGELFF; cdr3_nt: TGTGCCAGCAGCTTAGCCTTTACAGGGTCGAACACCGGGGAGCTGTTTTTT
clone_size: once; d_call: TRBD2; j_call: TRBJ2-3; v_call: TRBV18; cdr3_length: 17; cdr3_aa: CASSLTSGTLSTDTQYF; cdr3_nt: TGTGCCAGCTCACTGACTAGCGGGACCCTTAGCACAGATACGCAGTATTTT
clone_size: -; d_call: TRBD1; j_call: TRBJ2-5; v_call: TRBV2; cdr3_length: 12; cdr3_aa: CARGQGQETQYF; cdr3_nt: TGTGCCAGGGGACAGGGACAAGAGACCCAGTACTTC
clone_size: -; d_call: TRBD1; j_call: TRBJ1-3; v_call: TRBV30; cdr3_length: 16; cdr3_aa: CAWSRTGTGERNTIYF; cdr3_nt: TGTGCCTGGAGTCGAACCGGGACAGGGGAAAGAAACACCATATATTTT
clone_size: once; d_call: -; j_call: TRBJ2-5; v_call: TRBV10-3; cdr3_length: 13; cdr3_aa: CAISGETRETQYF; cdr3_nt: TGTGCCATCAGTGGGGAGACTAGAGAGACCCAGTACTTC
clone_size: -; d_call: TRBD1; j_call: TRBJ1-2; v_call: TRBV10-3; cdr3_length: 14; cdr3_aa: CAISVVGQGGGYTF; cdr3_nt: TGTGCCATCAGTGTTGTAGGACAGGGTGGTGGCTACACCTTC
clone_size: -; d_call: -; j_call: TRBJ1-4; v_call: TRBV5-4; cdr3_length: 15; cdr3_aa: CASSPAGLRGEKLFF; cdr3_nt: TGTGCCAGCAGCCCGGCCGGACTTAGGGGTGAAAAACTGTTTTTT
clone_size: -; d_call: -; j_call: TRBJ1-1; v_call: TRBV2; cdr3_length: 10; cdr3_aa: CASLWAEAFF; cdr3_nt: TGTGCCAGCTTGTGGGCTGAAGCTTTCTTT
clone_size: -; d_call: TRBD1; j_call: TRBJ1-2; v_call: TRBV30; cdr3_length: 11; cdr3_aa: CACEGAGGYTF; cdr3_nt: TGTGCCTGTGAGGGGGCTGGGGGCTACACCTTC
clone_size: once; d_call: -; j_call: TRBJ1-4; v_call: TRBV28; cdr3_length: 18; cdr3_aa: CASSPLRWGFSTNEKLFF; cdr3_nt: TGTGCCAGCAGTCCCCTACGGTGGGGATTTTCAACTAATGAAAAACTGTTTTTT
clone_size: -; d_call: TRBD2; j_call: TRBJ2-2; v_call: TRBV9; cdr3_length: 19; cdr3_aa: CASSATNLAGGPGSGELFF; cdr3_nt: TGTGCCAGCAGCGCTACTAATCTAGCGGGAGGGCCCGGGAGCGGGGAGCTGTTTTTT
clone_size: once; d_call: -; j_call: TRBJ1-1; v_call: TRBV5-1; cdr3_length: 15; cdr3_aa: CASSLVGEANTEAFF; cdr3_nt: TGCGCCAGCAGCTTGGTTGGGGAAGCGAACACTGAAGCTTTCTTT
clone_size: -; d_call: TRBD2; j_call: TRBJ2-3; v_call: TRBV13; cdr3_length: 14; cdr3_aa: CASSFWTSGSGLYF; cdr3_nt: TGTGCCAGCAGCTTTTGGACTAGCGGGAGTGGTCTGTATTTT
clone_size: -; d_call: -; j_call: TRBJ1-2; v_call: TRBV18; cdr3_length: 13; cdr3_aa: CASSPPPGYSVTF; cdr3_nt: TGTGCCAGCTCACCGCCACCGGGTTACTCAGTCACCTTC
clone_size: -; d_call: TRBD2; j_call: TRBJ2-2; v_call: TRBV11-2; cdr3_length: 18; cdr3_aa: CASSLDPGTSRITGELFF; cdr3_nt: TGTGCCAGCAGCTTAGATCCTGGGACTAGTAGAATCACCGGGGAGCTGTTTTTT
clone_size: -; d_call: TRBD1; j_call: TRBJ1-1; v_call: TRBV25-1; cdr3_length: 16; cdr3_aa: CASSEYGTGWGTEAFF; cdr3_nt: TGTGCCAGCAGTGAATATGGGACAGGCTGGGGCACTGAAGCTTTCTTT
clone_size: -; d_call: -; j_call: TRBJ1-2; v_call: TRBV15; cdr3_length: 15; cdr3_aa: CATSRWDAGQHGYTF; cdr3_nt: TGTGCCACCAGCAGATGGGACGCGGGTCAGCATGGCTACACCTTC
clone_size: -; d_call: TRBD1; j_call: TRBJ1-5; v_call: TRBV6-6; cdr3_length: 15; cdr3_aa: CASRSTGGSNQPQHF; cdr3_nt: TGTGCCAGCAGGTCTACAGGGGGCAGCAATCAGCCCCAGCATTTT
clone_size: -; d_call: -; j_call: TRBJ2-1; v_call: TRBV13; cdr3_length: 13; cdr3_aa: CASSLGRGNEQFF; cdr3_nt: TGTGCCAGCAGCTTAGGCCGGGGGAATGAGCAGTTCTTC
clone_size: few; d_call: -; j_call: TRBJ2-7; v_call: TRBV9; cdr3_length: 14; cdr3_aa: CASSVGRISYEQYF; cdr3_nt: TGTGCCAGCAGCGTGGGCAGAATCTCCTACGAGCAGTACTTC
clone_size: -; d_call: -; j_call: TRBJ1-1; v_call: TRBV10-3; cdr3_length: 15; cdr3_aa: CAISESGAPNTEAFF; cdr3_nt: TGTGCCATCAGTGAGTCGGGGGCGCCGAACACTGAAGCTTTCTTT
clone_size: few; d_call: -; j_call: TRBJ1-5; v_call: TRBV7-9; cdr3_length: 12; cdr3_aa: CASSLTGQPQHF; cdr3_nt: TGTGCCAGCAGCCTAACGGGTCAGCCCCAGCATTTT
clone_size: once; d_call: -; j_call: TRBJ1-1; v_call: TRBV6-5; cdr3_length: 16; cdr3_aa: CASSYSRGWEDTEAFF; cdr3_nt: TGTGCCAGCAGTTACTCGAGGGGGTGGGAGGACACTGAAGCTTTCTTT
clone_size: -; d_call: -; j_call: TRBJ2-1; v_call: TRBV5-1; cdr3_length: 14; cdr3_aa: CASSRVSGYNEQFF; cdr3_nt: TGCGCCAGCAGCCGGGTATCTGGCTACAATGAGCAGTTCTTC
clone_size: -; d_call: -; j_call: TRBJ2-5; v_call: TRBV10-3; cdr3_length: 14; cdr3_aa: CAISEGGGQETQYF; cdr3_nt: TGTGCCATCAGTGAGGGAGGTGGGCAAGAGACCCAGTACTTC
clone_size: -; d_call: TRBD2; j_call: TRBJ2-5; v_call: TRBV13; cdr3_length: 17; cdr3_aa: CASSSGLAGGPRETQYF; cdr3_nt: TGTGCCAGCAGCTCGGGACTAGCGGGGGGGCCACGGGAGACCCAGTACTTC
clone_size: -; d_call: -; j_call: TRBJ1-1; v_call: TRBV30; cdr3_length: 15; cdr3_aa: CAWIRNSPIGAEAFF; cdr3_nt: TGTGCCTGGATACGTAATTCCCCGATTGGGGCTGAAGCTTTCTTT